The 24 T cell receptor beta chains below were found in one sample sequenced in a study of ipilimumab plus nivolumab after autologous stem cell transplantation. Assay: immunoSEQ multiplex PCR; the TCRdb copy retains only in-frame clones and omits some. Among over 15,000 clones, approximately 80% were seen once, and the ten largest hold approximately 34%. Sequences were derived from PBMCs, sampled in a trial of ipilimumab plus nivolumab as post-transplant consolidation. The receptors stem from a male donor with diffuse large B-cell lymphoma.

This clone was observed a handful of times. The V and J genes are TRBV6-6 and TRBJ1-5; no clear D gene. The CDR3 spans 14 residues. Trimming stripped 7 bases from V and 4 bases from J, with 14 bases between. Germline CDR1 and CDR2: MNHNY and SVGAGI (reference sequence). As DNA, the CDR3 is TGTGCCAGCAAATCTTCCATAGCAAATCAGCCCCAGCATTTT. This encodes CASKSSIANQPQHF.

This chain links TRBV23-1 with TRBJ2-3; D is ambiguous. TRBV23-1 falls under the ORF class, with uncertain function. The V end lost 6 bases, the J end lost 5 bases, and 6 bases lay between the germline ends. This CDR3 comprises 11 residues. The CDR3, as DNA: TGCGCCAGCAGGAGGATAGATACGCAGTATTTT. Its protein product is CASRRIDTQYF.

The J gene is TRBJ2-5, the V gene TRBV2, with 12 bases aligning to TRBD1. V trimming: 4 bases; J trimming: 4 bases; junction bases outside the gene matches: 1. Germline V gene lookup returns CDR1 SNHLY and CDR2 FYNNEI. The CDR3 totals 14 residues. CDR3 loop: CASSGDRGRETQYF. The DNA of the CDR3 is TGTGCCAGCAGTGGGGACAGGGGGCGAGAGACCCAGTACTTC.

The chain employs TRBV11-2 and TRBJ1-6; no definite D call. The germline gives CDR1 SGHAT, CDR2 FQNNGV. The CDR3 extends over 13 amino acids. Trimming shortened V by 7 bases and J by 7 bases, and 11 bases separated the two germline ends. CDR3 region: CASTSSRNSPLHF. For the CDR3, the DNA is TGTGCCAGCACCTCCAGCCGGAATTCACCCCTCCACTTT.

The V and J genes are TRBV7-6 and TRBJ2-1, with 9 bases matching TRBD2. The CDR3 contains 14 residues. Germline values: CDR1 SGHVS, CDR2 FNYEAQ. V dropped 3 bases and J dropped 8; count of bases not matched to a gene: 5. The CDR3 reads CASSLLAGVDEQFF. The CDR3 region has the DNA TGTGCCAGCAGCTTGTTAGCGGGAGTAGATGAGCAGTTCTTC.

The chain is built from TRBV30 and TRBJ1-4; no firm D call. The CDR3 has 14 amino acids. V was trimmed by 3 bases and J by 6 bases, leaving 14 bases between them. Germline V gene data show CDR1 as GTSNPN and CDR2 as SVGIG (reference sequence). The CDR3 here is CAWSLRPKDEKLFF. CDR3 in DNA: TGTGCCTGGAGCCTTAGACCGAAGGATGAAAAACTGTTTTTT.

Here the CDR3 reads CASSPLAERTEAFF. The CDR3 nucleotides read TGTGCCAGCTCTCCTTTAGCGGAACGCACTGAAGCTTTCTTT. This rearrangement joins TRBV7-9 to TRBJ1-1; D gene uncertain. V gave up 8 bases and J gave up 4 bases, with 17 bases separating them. From germline, CDR1 is SEHNR and CDR2 FQNEAQ (reference sequence). This CDR3 is 14 amino acids long. Drawing the rest from reference TRBV7-9 and TRBJ1-1, the complete variable domain is DTGVSQNPRHKITKRGQNVTFRCDPISEHNRLYWYRQTLGQGPEFLTYFQNEAQLEKSRLLSDRFSAERPKGSFSTLEIQRTEQGDSAMYLCASSPLAERTEAFFGQGTRLTVV.

The chain uses TRBV5-1 and TRBJ1-1; 8 bases align to TRBD1. Trimming removed 3 bases from V and 3 bases from J; junction bases left unmatched: 4. Germline assignment: CDR1 SGHRS and CDR2 YFSETQ. This CDR3 is 14 amino acids long. The CDR3 sequence: CASSSGQADTEAFF. The CDR3 bases are TGCGCCAGCAGCTCGGGACAGGCGGACACTGAAGCTTTCTTT. Filled out from reference TRBV5-1 and TRBJ1-1, the complete variable domain reads KAGVTQTPRYLIKTRGQQVTLSCSPISGHRSVSWYQQTPGQGLQFLFEYFSETQRNKGNFPGRFSGRQFSNSRSEMNVSTLELGDSALYLCASSSGQADTEAFFGQGTRLTVV.

The chain links TRBV5-1 to TRBJ2-5, with D maybe TRBD1 (6 bases). CDR1 is SGHRS, CDR2 YFSETQ, per germline. This CDR3 has 16 amino acids. V dropped 0 bases and J dropped 2 bases, with 14 bases sitting between them. The CDR3 protein is CASSLALSTGQETQYF. Written as DNA, the CDR3 is TGCGCCAGCAGCTTGGCCCTTTCGACAGGACAAGAGACCCAGTACTTC.

This sequence joins TRBV19 and TRBJ2-5; 8 bases are a match to TRBD2. The CDR3 is 16 amino acids. Trimming cost V 5 bases and J 5 bases; bases outside gene matches: 13. Germline values: CDR1 LNHDA, CDR2 SQIVND (reference sequence). The CDR3 region is CASSPSPGGALETQYF. CDR3 sequence (DNA): TGTGCCAGTAGTCCGTCTCCGGGGGGGGCTCTGGAGACCCAGTACTTC.

J is TRBJ1-1 and V is TRBV28, with D tentatively TRBD1 (6 bases). V was cut by 6 bases and J by 1 base, with 24 bases left in between. The CDR3 is made up of 18 amino acids. Germline CDR1 is MDHEN and CDR2 is SYDVKM. The CDR3 protein is CASSPVGQPFLQNTEAFF. Written as DNA, the CDR3 is TGTGCCAGCAGCCCGGTTGGACAGCCGTTCTTACAGAACACTGAAGCTTTCTTT.

This chain joins TRBV2 and TRBJ2-3, with 9 positions matching TRBD2. J lost 6 bases, V lost 5 bases, and 12 bases had no gene match. Germline V gene sequence: CDR1 SNHLY, CDR2 FYNNEI. CDR3 length: 16 residues. The CDR3, as DNA: TGTGCCAGCAGTTATACTAGCGGGCGCTCCGGGGATACGCAGTATTTT. It translates to CASSYTSGRSGDTQYF. Complete variable domain (other parts from reference TRBV2 and TRBJ2-3): EPEVTQTPSHQVTQMGQEVILRCVPISNHLYFYWYRQILGQKVEFLVSFYNNEISEKSEIFDDQFSVERPDGSNFTLKIRSTKLEDSAMYFCASSYTSGRSGDTQYFGPGTRLTVL.

This clone was seen a few times. V and J are TRBV11-2 and TRBJ1-6; unclear D gene. Germline-derived CDR1 and CDR2 are SGHAT and FQNNGV. The CDR3 contains 13 residues. Trimming shortened V by 5 bases and J by 10 bases, and 12 bases separated the two germline ends. The CDR3 spells CASSMDLRSPLHF. CDR3 bases: TGTGCCAGCAGCATGGACCTGAGGTCACCCCTCCACTTT. Supplemented by reference TRBV11-2 and TRBJ1-6, the full variable domain reads EAGVAQSPRYKIIEKRQSVAFWCNPISGHATLYWYQQILGQGPKLLIQFQNNGVVDDSQLPKDRFSAERLKGVDSTLKIQPAKLEDSAVYLCASSMDLRSPLHFGNGTRLTVT.

The chain carries TRBV6-1 and TRBJ2-5, with TRBD1 matching over 8 bases. V lost 7 bases to trimming and J lost 1 base; unmatched junction nucleotides: 2. Germline CDR1 MNHNS, CDR2 SASEGT. The CDR3 contains 13 residues. The CDR3, as DNA: TGTGCCAGCACTGGGACAGGCCAAGAGACCCAGTACTTC. It codes for CASTGTGQETQYF.

This chain joins TRBV10-3 and TRBJ2-1; D gene unclear. Germline lookup yields CDR1 ENHRY and CDR2 SYGVKD. The CDR3 covers 13 residues. The V and J ends lost 7 bases and 6 bases respectively, with 13 bases between them. The CDR3 sequence is CAITGNNGNEQFF. The DNA for the CDR3 is TGTGCCATCACCGGCAATAACGGCAATGAGCAGTTCTTC.

This clone has more than one count but fewer than ten. The chain couples TRBV11-1 to TRBJ1-1; D remains ambiguous. CDR3 length: 15 residues. Germline V CDR1 and CDR2: SGHAT, FQDESV (reference sequence). Deletions cut 1 base from V and 3 bases from J, with 12 bases between. CDR3 coding DNA: TGTGCCAGCAGCTTAGAATCGGTGGGCCACACTGAAGCTTTCTTT. Amino acids: CASSLESVGHTEAFF.

The CDR3 reads CAMRRRGNTGELFF. The CDR3 DNA follows: TGTGCCATGAGACGGCGGGGGAACACCGGGGAGCTGTTTTTT. The V and J genes are TRBV19 and TRBJ2-2; a weak D match, TRBD2 (6 bases). The CDR3 runs 14 residues. CDR1 and CDR2 (germline): LNHDA, SQIVND (reference sequence). V was shortened by 10 bases and J by 1 base, with 13 bases between the two germline ends. The full variable domain, rest sourced from reference TRBV19 and TRBJ2-2, is DGGITQSPKYLFRKEGQNVTLSCEQNLNHDAMYWYRQDPGQGLRLIYYSQIVNDFQKGDIAEGYSVSREKKESFPLTVTSAQKNPTAFYLCAMRRRGNTGELFFGEGSRLTVL.

The CDR3 nucleotides are TGTGCCAGCAGCTTAAGGTATGGGACACCCGGAACTGCGGGGGCCAACGTCCTGACTTTC. Protein: CASSLRYGTPGTAGANVLTF. The chain couples TRBV11-3 to TRBJ2-6; D perhaps matches TRBD1 (6 bases). CDR3 size: 20 residues. CDR1 and CDR2 from the germline V gene are SGHNT and YENEEA. Deletions cut 2 bases from V and 4 bases from J, with 24 bases between.

V usage is TRBV18 and J usage is TRBJ1-5; 8 nucleotides agree with TRBD1. V trimming: 6 bases; J trimming: 6 bases; junction bases outside the gene matches: 7. The length of the CDR3 is 14 residues. Germline loops: CDR1 KGHSH, CDR2 LQKENI. DNA for the CDR3: TGTGCCAGCTCGCCGACAGGGGCCACTCAGCCCCAGCATTTT. Translation gives CASSPTGATQPQHF.

V usage is TRBV9 and J usage is TRBJ1-2, with D maybe TRBD1 (6 bases). Trimming removed 4 bases from V and 8 bases from J, with 18 bases in between. CDR3 length equals 14 residues. Germline loops: CDR1 SGDLS, CDR2 YYNGEE. The CDR3 DNA reads as TGTGCCAGCAGCCCCAGGGGCGCCCTTGGAGGCTACACCTTC. Translating gives CASSPRGALGGYTF.

The chain couples TRBV14 to TRBJ2-3, with TRBD2 matching 10 bases. Trimming took 4 bases from V and 6 from J; bases not matched to a gene: 16. Germline V gene lookup returns CDR1 SGHDN and CDR2 FVKESK. This CDR3 is built from 18 residues. CDR3 nucleotides: TGTGCCAGCAGCCGGCTACCGTCCCTAGCGGGGGAGAGGGATACGCAGTATTTT. Translating it yields CASSRLPSLAGERDTQYF.

J is TRBJ1-1 and V is TRBV18; D perhaps matches TRBD1 (5 bases). This CDR3 has 13 residues. Trimming pared 7 bases from V and 1 base from J, leaving 10 bases between. The germline gives CDR1 KGHSH, CDR2 LQKENI. CDR3 in amino acids: CASFDGGNTEAFF. CDR3 nucleotide sequence: TGTGCCAGCTTCGACGGGGGGAACACTGAAGCTTTCTTT.

This clone was seen once. V usage is TRBV12-5 and J usage is TRBJ2-1; tentative D call: TRBD2 (6 bases). Per germline, CDR1 LGHNT and CDR2 FRNRAP. CDR3 length equals 15 residues. Trimming stripped 3 bases from V and 2 bases from J, with 11 bases between. CDR3 in amino acids: CASGLGDSPYNEQFF. In nucleotides, the CDR3 is TGTGCTAGTGGTTTAGGGGACTCCCCCTACAATGAGCAGTTCTTC. The variable domain in full, completed from reference TRBV12-5 and TRBJ2-1, reads DARVTQTPRHKVTEMGQEVTMRCQPILGHNTVFWYRQTMMQGLELLAYFRNRAPLDDSGMPKDRFSAEMPDATLATLKIQPSEPRDSAVYFCASGLGDSPYNEQFFGPGTRLTVL.

J is TRBJ1-2 and V is TRBV5-4; D is unclear. The germline V gene has CDR1 SGHNT and CDR2 YYREEE (reference sequence). V dropped 0 bases and J dropped 2 bases, with 8 bases sitting between them. This CDR3 contains 14 residues. The CDR3 spells CASSLDLSNYGYTF. The CDR3 DNA sequence: TGTGCCAGCAGCTTGGACCTTTCCAACTATGGCTACACCTTC.